This TCR beta chain was sequenced for a study of shared clonotypes between healthy human individuals. The wider study: Each donor's CD8 memory used one plate, CD8 naive two, each CD4 subset three. Broader study findings: In several donors, around 4.8% of naive CD4 clonotypes appeared in common.

V lost 5 bases to trimming and J lost 13 bases, with 11 bases between them. CDR1 is MNHNS, CDR2 SASEGT, per germline. The CDR3 runs to 10 residues. Free of recent acute infections or vaccinations, the donors were healthy HIV-negative adults. Original handling: ImmunoSEQ yielded junction-only sequences lacking quality scores, so filtering differed. This table comes from immunoSEQ multiplex PCR, and its TCRdb copy is limited to in-frame clones, with some not included. The V and J calls and clone size were taken over from that table, and D and trimming were inferred from the DNA. The sample lists hundreds of thousands of clones, 74% occurring once. A word on this clone: The target antigen is unknown.

V usage is TRBV6-1 and J usage is TRBJ1-2; D uncertain. Sequences were obtained from memory CD4+ T cells sorted from blood. The subset denotes: CD45RA-negative fraction. The receptor's source is a woman aged 30 to 39 in good health. The CDR3 DNA follows: TGTGCCAGCAGTTTTTCCGAACTCACCTTC. Protein sequence: CASSFSELTF.